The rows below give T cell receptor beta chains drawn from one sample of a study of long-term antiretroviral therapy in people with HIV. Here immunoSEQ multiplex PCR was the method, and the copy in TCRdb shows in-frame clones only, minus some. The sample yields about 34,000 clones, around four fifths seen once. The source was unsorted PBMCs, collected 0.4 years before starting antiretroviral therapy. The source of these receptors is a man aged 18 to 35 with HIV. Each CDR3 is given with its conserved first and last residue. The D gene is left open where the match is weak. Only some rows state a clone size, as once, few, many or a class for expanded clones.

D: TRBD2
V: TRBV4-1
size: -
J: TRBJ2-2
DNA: TGCGCCAGCAGCCGAATAAGGGTACTAGCGGGAGGGGACACCGGGGAGCTGTTTTTT
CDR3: CASSRIRVLAGGDTGELFF

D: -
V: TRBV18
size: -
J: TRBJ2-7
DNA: TGTGCCAGCTCACCACCTAGGGGAAGGGGGGAGCAGTACTTC
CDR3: CASSPPRGRGEQYF

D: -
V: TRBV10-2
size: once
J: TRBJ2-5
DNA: TGCGCCAGCAGTGAGTCGAGTCAACGCGAGACCCAGTACTTC
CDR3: CASSESSQRETQYF

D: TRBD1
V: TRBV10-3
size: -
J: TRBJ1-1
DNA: TGTGCCATCAGTGGGCGACAGGGGCCGATGAACACTGAAGCTTTCTTT
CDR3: CAISGRQGPMNTEAFF

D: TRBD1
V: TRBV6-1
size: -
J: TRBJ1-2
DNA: TGTGCCAGCAGTGAGGGGGGCAACAGGGGAGGCTACACCTTC
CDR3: CASSEGGNRGGYTF

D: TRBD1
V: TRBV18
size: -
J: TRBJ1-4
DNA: TGTGCCAGCTCATCCCAGGGGGGGGATGAAAAACTGTTTTTT
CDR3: CASSSQGGDEKLFF

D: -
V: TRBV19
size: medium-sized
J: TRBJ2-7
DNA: TGTGCCAGTAGTATCGCGTCGGGGGACGAGCAGTACTTC
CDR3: CASSIASGDEQYF

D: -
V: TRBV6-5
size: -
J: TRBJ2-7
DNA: TGTGCCAGCAGTTCCTTGGCGGGTGGAACCTACGAGCAGTACTTC
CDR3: CASSSLAGGTYEQYF

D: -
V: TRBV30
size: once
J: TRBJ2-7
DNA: TGTGCCTGGAGCCCCCGAAGCTACGAGCAGTACTTC
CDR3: CAWSPRSYEQYF

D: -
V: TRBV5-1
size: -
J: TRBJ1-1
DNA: TGCGCCAGCAGCTTGGAATTTCAGGGGAACACTGAAGCTTTCTTT
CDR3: CASSLEFQGNTEAFF

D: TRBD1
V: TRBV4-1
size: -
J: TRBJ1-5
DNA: TGCGCCAGCAGCCGAGATCAGGGGGACAATCAGCCCCAGCATTTT
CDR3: CASSRDQGDNQPQHF

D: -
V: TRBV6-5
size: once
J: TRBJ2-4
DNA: TGTGCCAGCAGTTACTTAGCGGAGCTAGCCAAAAACATTCAGTACTTC
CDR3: CASSYLAELAKNIQYF

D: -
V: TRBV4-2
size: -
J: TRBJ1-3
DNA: TGTGCCAGCAGCCAAGATAATGGAAACACCATATATTTT
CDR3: CASSQDNGNTIYF

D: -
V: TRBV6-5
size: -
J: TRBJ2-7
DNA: TGTGCCAGCAGTCCACCGACTAGCTACGAGCAGTACTTC
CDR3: CASSPPTSYEQYF

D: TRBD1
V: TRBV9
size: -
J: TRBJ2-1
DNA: TGTGCCAGCAGCGGGGACAGGTACAATGAGCAGTTCTTC
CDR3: CASSGDRYNEQFF

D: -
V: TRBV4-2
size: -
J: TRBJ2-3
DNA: TGTGCCAGCAGCCAAGAGCTCCTGGGATCCAGCACAGATACGCAGTATTTT
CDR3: CASSQELLGSSTDTQYF

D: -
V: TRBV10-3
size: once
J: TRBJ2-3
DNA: TGTGCCATCAGTCTTACAGATACGCAGTATTTT
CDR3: CAISLTDTQYF

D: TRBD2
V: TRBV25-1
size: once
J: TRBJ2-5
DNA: TGTGCCAGCAGTGAACGGACTAGCCTGGAGACCCAGTACTTC
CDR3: CASSERTSLETQYF

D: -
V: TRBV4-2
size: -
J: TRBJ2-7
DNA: TGTGCCAGCAGCCAAATGAACCTCAGGGAAGCCCCCTACGAGCAGTACTTC
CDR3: CASSQMNLREAPYEQYF

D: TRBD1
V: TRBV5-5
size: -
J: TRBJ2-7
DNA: TGTGCCAGCAGCTTGTTGTTCCTGGACAGGGGCAACGAGCAGTACTTC
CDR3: CASSLLFLDRGNEQYF

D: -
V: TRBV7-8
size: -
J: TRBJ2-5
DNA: TGTGCCAGCAGCTTTTACGGGACATCGCAAGAGACCCAGTACTTC
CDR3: CASSFYGTSQETQYF

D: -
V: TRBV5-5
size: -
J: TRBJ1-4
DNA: TGTGCCAGCAGCGACCGGGCTAATGAAAAACTGTTTTTT
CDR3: CASSDRANEKLFF

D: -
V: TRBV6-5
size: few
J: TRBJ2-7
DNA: TGTGCCAGCAGTTACTCCCCCTCCTACGAGCAGTACTTC
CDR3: CASSYSPSYEQYF

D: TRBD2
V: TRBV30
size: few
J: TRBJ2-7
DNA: TGTGCCTGGAGTGTTGGTGCGGGAGTGATTTACGAGCAGTACTTC
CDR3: CAWSVGAGVIYEQYF

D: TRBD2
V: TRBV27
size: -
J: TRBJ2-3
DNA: TGTGCCAGCAGTTTAAGGGGCGGGAGGCCAAGAACAGATACGCAGTATTTT
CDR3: CASSLRGGRPRTDTQYF

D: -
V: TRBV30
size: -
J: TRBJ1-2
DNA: TGTGCCTGGAGTTCAAACCGGGGCTACACCTTC
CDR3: CAWSSNRGYTF

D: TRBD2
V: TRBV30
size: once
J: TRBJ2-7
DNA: TGTGCCTGGAGTGTTGGGACTACCGCCGAGCAGTACTTC
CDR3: CAWSVGTTAEQYF

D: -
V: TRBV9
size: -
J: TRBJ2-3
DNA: TGTGCCAGCAGCCCCTGGGTGGGACGAGACCCAGATACGCAGTATTTT
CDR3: CASSPWVGRDPDTQYF

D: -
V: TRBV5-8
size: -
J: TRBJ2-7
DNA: TGTGCCAGCCTACGCGGCGAGCAGTACTTC
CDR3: CASLRGEQYF

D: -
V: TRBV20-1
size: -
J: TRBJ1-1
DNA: TGCAGTCATATAAGGAACACTGAAGCTTTCTTT
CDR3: CSHIRNTEAFF

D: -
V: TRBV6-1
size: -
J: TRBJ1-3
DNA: TGTGGCGCACAAAGAGGCGAGGGGTCTGGAAACACCATATATTTT
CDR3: CGAQRGEGSGNTIYF

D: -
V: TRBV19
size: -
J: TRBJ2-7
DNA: TGTGCCAGTAGTATAGAAGCCGGGACGGGGACCTACGAGCAGTACTTC
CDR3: CASSIEAGTGTYEQYF

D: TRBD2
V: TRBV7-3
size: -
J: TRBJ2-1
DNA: TGTGCCAGCAGCTTAATAGGGGGCAGGACTAGCGGTCACAATGAGCAGTTCTTC
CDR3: CASSLIGGRTSGHNEQFF

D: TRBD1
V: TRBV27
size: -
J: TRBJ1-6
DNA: TGTGCCAGCAGCCCACAGGGGGAAAGGAGTTCACCCCTCCACTTT
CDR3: CASSPQGERSSPLHF

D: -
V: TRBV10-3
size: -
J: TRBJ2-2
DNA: TGTGCCATCAGCACCCCTGGAGAGGCCGGGGAGCTGTTTTTT
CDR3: CAISTPGEAGELFF

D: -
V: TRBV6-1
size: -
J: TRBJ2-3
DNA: TGTGCCAGCAGTGAAACCCAAGATACGCAGTATTTT
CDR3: CASSETQDTQYF

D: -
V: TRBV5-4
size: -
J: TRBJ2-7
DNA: TGCGCCAGCAGCCAAGTCGACGACAGCACCTACGAGCAGTACTTC
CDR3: CASSQVDDSTYEQYF

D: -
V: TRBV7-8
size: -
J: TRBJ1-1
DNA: TGTGCCAGCACTCAGAGGCCCCGGGATACTGAAGCTTTCTTT
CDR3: CASTQRPRDTEAFF

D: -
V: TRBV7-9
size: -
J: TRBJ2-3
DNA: TGTGCCAGCAGCCCCCCCGGCGGGGGCGTAGATACGCAGTATTTT
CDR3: CASSPPGGGVDTQYF

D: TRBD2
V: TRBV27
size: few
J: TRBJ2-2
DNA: TGTGCCTCCAAGGGGGCTAGCGGGAGATTAACCGGGGAGCTGTTTTTT
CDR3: CASKGASGRLTGELFF

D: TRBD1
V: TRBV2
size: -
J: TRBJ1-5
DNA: TGTGCCAGCAGTGCCCAAACCCTCCAGGGGGATCCAACTCAGCCCCAGCATTTT
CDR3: CASSAQTLQGDPTQPQHF

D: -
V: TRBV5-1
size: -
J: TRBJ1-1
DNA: TGCGCCAGCAGCTTGGCGTATGGGGAGATGAGCACTGAAGCTTTCTTT
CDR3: CASSLAYGEMSTEAFF

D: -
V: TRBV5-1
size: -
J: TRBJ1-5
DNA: TGCGCCAGCAGCCAAGAAGGGGCCGACGGACAGCCCCAGCATTTT
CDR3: CASSQEGADGQPQHF

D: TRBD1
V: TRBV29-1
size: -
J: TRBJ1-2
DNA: TGCAGCGTCGACCCGACAGGGGAGGCAGGGGACTATGGCTACACCTTC
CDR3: CSVDPTGEAGDYGYTF

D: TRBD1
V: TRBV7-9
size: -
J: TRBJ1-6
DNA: TGTGCCAGCAGCCCCCCGGGAGGGACAGGGAATTCACCCCTCCACTTT
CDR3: CASSPPGGTGNSPLHF

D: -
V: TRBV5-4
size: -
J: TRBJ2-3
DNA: TGTGCCAGCAGACAGGGGGGGACAGATACGCAGTATTTT
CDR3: CASRQGGTDTQYF

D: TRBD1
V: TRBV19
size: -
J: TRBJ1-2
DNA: TGTGCCAGTAGTGCCATCGGGACAGGCCGTTATGGCTACACCTTC
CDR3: CASSAIGTGRYGYTF

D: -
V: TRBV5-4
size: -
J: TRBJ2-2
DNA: TGTGCCAGCAGCCCCGGAGAAGGGGGGACCGGGGAGCTGTTTTTT
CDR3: CASSPGEGGTGELFF

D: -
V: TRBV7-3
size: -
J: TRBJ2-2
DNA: TGTGCCAGCGGCCCTCCCGGGACGTATAACACCGGGGAGCTGTTTTTT
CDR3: CASGPPGTYNTGELFF